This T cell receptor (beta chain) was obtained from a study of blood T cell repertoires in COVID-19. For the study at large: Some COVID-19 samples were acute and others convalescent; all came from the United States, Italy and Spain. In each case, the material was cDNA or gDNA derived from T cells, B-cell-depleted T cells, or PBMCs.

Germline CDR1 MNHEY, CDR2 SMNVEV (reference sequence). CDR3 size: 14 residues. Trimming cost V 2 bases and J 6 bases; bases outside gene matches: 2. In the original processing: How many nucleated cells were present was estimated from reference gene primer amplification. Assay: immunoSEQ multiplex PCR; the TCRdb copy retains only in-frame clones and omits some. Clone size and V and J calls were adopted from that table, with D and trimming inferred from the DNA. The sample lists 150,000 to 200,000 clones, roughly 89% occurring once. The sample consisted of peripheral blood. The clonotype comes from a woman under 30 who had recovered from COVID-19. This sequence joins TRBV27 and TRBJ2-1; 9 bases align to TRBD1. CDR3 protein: CASSLGTGLNEQFF. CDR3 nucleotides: TGTGCCAGCAGTTTAGGGACAGGGCTCAATGAGCAGTTCTTC.